Below are 7 T cell receptor beta chains sequenced from a single sample in a study of blood T cell repertoires in COVID-19. Using immunoSEQ multiplex PCR, the repertoire was profiled, and TCRdb retains in-frame clones only, with some absent. The sample has fewer than 350,000 clones; around 90% are singletons. The sequenced sample was peripheral blood. The receptors come from a woman in her twenties or thirties with COVID-19, enrolled during active disease.

The CDR3 bases are TGTGCCAGCAGCCAGAGCTACAGGGCTCGTTCACCCCTCCACTTT. Protein product: CASSQSYRARSPLHF. The J gene is TRBJ1-6, the V gene TRBV3-1 (or the pseudogene TRBV3-2); possibly TRBD1 for D (6 bases). Germline V CDR1 and CDR2: LGHDT, YNNKEL (reference sequence). Trimming pared 3 bases from V and 9 bases from J, leaving 15 bases between. The CDR3 consists of 15 residues.

The V call is TRBV18, the J call TRBJ2-2; D not certain. The germline CDR1 and CDR2 sequences are KGHSH and LQKENI. The germline V and J ends were trimmed by 4 bases and 4 bases, with 16 bases remaining between them. The CDR3 runs 16 residues. In DNA form, the CDR3 reads TGTGCCAGCTCACACGAGAGTCCCCGAGGCACCGGGGAGCTGTTTTTT. It yields the protein CASSHESPRGTGELFF.

The chain joins TRBV29-1 to TRBJ1-2; no firm D call. There are 12 residues in the CDR3. CDR1 SQVTM and CDR2 ANQGSEA come from the germline V gene. V gave up 6 bases and J gave up 8 bases, with 16 bases separating them. CDR3 amino acids: CSVGRRREGYTF. CDR3 DNA sequence: TGCAGCGTCGGACGGCGACGGGAGGGCTACACCTTC.

This clone was recorded only once. The chain's CDR3 is CASSQDRSGTSPYEQYF. The CDR3 region has the DNA TGTGCCAGCAGCCAAGATAGGTCCGGGACAAGCCCCTACGAGCAGTACTTC. The V gene is TRBV14, the J gene TRBJ2-7, with a tentative D call TRBD1 (6 bases). Trimming left V 0 bases short and J 2 bases short, with 17 bases between. From germline, CDR1 is SGHDN and CDR2 FVKESK. The CDR3 covers 17 residues.

This chain links TRBV19 with TRBJ1-2; tentatively, D is TRBD1 (6 bases). Germline assignment: CDR1 LNHDA and CDR2 SQIVND (reference sequence). CDR3 length equals 15 residues. V was trimmed by 3 bases and J by 3 bases, leaving 14 bases between them. DNA for the CDR3: TGTGCCAGTAGTATGCCCGGGACATCGGACTATGGCTACACCTTC. This translates into CASSMPGTSDYGYTF.

The chain links TRBV7-3 to TRBJ2-2; 9 bases fit TRBD1. The CDR3 covers 17 residues. The ends lost 0 bases at V and 4 bases at J; junction bases unmatched: 6. Germline-derived CDR1 and CDR2 are SGHTA and FQGTGA. The CDR3 DNA reads as TGTGCCAGCAGCTTAACCCCGGGACAGGGCTTCACCGGGGAGCTGTTTTTT. Encoded protein: CASSLTPGQGFTGELFF.

The chain links TRBV7-3 to TRBJ2-3; the D gene is possibly TRBD1 (5 bases). The V end lost 3 bases, the J end lost 2 bases, and 9 bases lay between the germline ends. Per the germline V gene, CDR1 is SGHTA and CDR2 is FQGTGA. This CDR3 has 14 amino acids. The CDR3 DNA follows: TGTGCCAGCAGCTTTACAGGACCCACAGATACGCAGTATTTT. Translating it yields CASSFTGPTDTQYF.